These 14 T cell receptor beta chains were all obtained from the same sample, sequenced in a study of blood T cell repertoires in COVID-19. Profiling relied on immunoSEQ multiplex PCR, and the TCRdb table lists in-frame clones only, not all of them. Among about 40,000 clones listed, 60% to 85% were seen once. The sequenced sample was peripheral blood. All receptors come from an elderly woman with acute or convalescent COVID-19.

This rearrangement joins TRBV27 to TRBJ1-2; TRBD1 matches 7 bases. The CDR3 sequence is 14 residues long. The germline gives CDR1 MNHEY, CDR2 SMNVEV (reference sequence). V gave up 4 bases and J gave up 12 bases; unmatched junction bases: 14. This CDR3 reads CASSSSYRGRRNTF. Written as DNA, the CDR3 is TGTGCCAGCAGTTCTTCCTACAGGGGTAGGCGAAACACCTTC.

V is TRBV7-8 and J is TRBJ1-5; 7 positions match TRBD1. CDR1 is SGHVS and CDR2 is FQNEAQ in the germline V gene. CDR3 length: 14 residues. Trimming removed 8 bases from V and 6 bases from J; junction bases left unmatched: 10. CDR3 region: CASRQGRGSQPQHF. DNA of the CDR3: TGTGCCAGCCGACAGGGAAGAGGGAGTCAGCCCCAGCATTTT.

The chain has TRBV19 and TRBJ1-2; tentative D call: TRBD1 (6 bases). Trimming pared 6 bases from V and 3 bases from J, leaving 11 bases between. Germline CDR1 reads LNHDA; CDR2 reads SQIVND (reference sequence). CDR3 size: 13 residues. CDR3 bases: TGTGCCAGTAGCCCAGGGGCCCACTATGGCTACACCTTC. Its translation: CASSPGAHYGYTF.

The chain carries TRBV27 and TRBJ1-2; tentatively, D is TRBD1 (5 bases). In germline, CDR1 is MNHEY, CDR2 SMNVEV (reference sequence). The V end was cut by 5 bases, the J end by 7 bases, with 14 bases between. The CDR3 has 13 residues. In DNA form, the CDR3 reads TGTGCCAGCAGTCCGACGACAGCAATTGGCTACACCTTC. Translating it yields CASSPTTAIGYTF.

The chain is built from TRBV2 and TRBJ2-7, with 7 nucleotides matching TRBD2. V lost 4 bases to trimming and J lost 7 bases; unmatched junction nucleotides: 10. The CDR3 has 14 amino acids. Looked up from germline, CDR1 is SNHLY and CDR2 is FYNNEI. The CDR3 nucleotides read TGTGCCAGCAGTGTTTCTAGCGGCGCTTGGGAGCAGTACTTC. Its translation is CASSVSSGAWEQYF.

This sequence joins TRBV19 and TRBJ1-3, with D uncertain. Germline V gene data show CDR1 as LNHDA and CDR2 as SQIVND (reference sequence). This CDR3 region has 17 residues. V gave up 5 bases and J gave up 0 bases, with 17 bases separating them. The CDR3 nucleotides are TGTGCCAGTAGTTCCCACCGAGCATCAACCTCTGGAAACACCATATATTTT. It yields the protein CASSSHRASTSGNTIYF.

This clone was counted a single time. The genes are TRBV3-1 (or the pseudogene TRBV3-2) and TRBJ2-1, with 14 bases that match TRBD2. The V gene end was trimmed by 0 bases and the J gene end by 8 bases; junction bases not matched to a gene: 3. The CDR3 extends over 16 amino acids. Germline CDR1 reads LGHDT; CDR2 reads YNNKEL (reference sequence). CDR3 protein: CASSQDGTSGSYEQFF. Written as DNA, the CDR3 is TGTGCCAGCAGCCAAGACGGGACTAGCGGGAGCTATGAGCAGTTCTTC.

The J gene is TRBJ1-4, the V gene TRBV19; tentative D call: TRBD1 (6 bases). This CDR3 has 14 residues. V lost 9 bases and J 7 bases, leaving 18 bases between the germline ends. From germline, CDR1 is LNHDA and CDR2 SQIVND (reference sequence). The CDR3 sequence: CASLSGTRSEKLFF. The CDR3 DNA reads TGTGCCAGCCTTTCAGGGACACGGAGTGAAAAACTGTTTTTT.

Note on this clone: Other DNA sequences of this sample code for an identical CDR3. V is TRBV11-2 and J is TRBJ2-1; 7 bases are a match to TRBD1. Germline values: CDR1 SGHAT, CDR2 FQNNGV. The J segment lost 7 bases and the V segment lost 7 bases, leaving 7 bases of the junction unmatched. The CDR3 has 13 amino acids. CDR3: CASTDNRGNEQFF. The CDR3, as DNA: TGTGCCAGCACTGACAACAGGGGTAATGAGCAGTTCTTC.

J is TRBJ1-5 and V is TRBV9; the match to TRBD1 covers 7 bases. V dropped 4 bases and J dropped 6; count of bases not matched to a gene: 4. Germline V gene sequence: CDR1 SGDLS, CDR2 YYNGEE. The CDR3 is 13 residues long. The CDR3 bases are TGTGCCAGCAGCATGACAGGGACTCAGCCCCAGCATTTT. Its translation: CASSMTGTQPQHF.

V usage is TRBV7-9 and J usage is TRBJ1-2; TRBD1 agrees at 7 bases. Looked up from germline, CDR1 is SEHNR and CDR2 is FQNEAQ (reference sequence). This CDR3 contains 13 residues. Germline trimming cut 5 bases from V and 8 bases from J; bases unmatched to any gene: 8. Here the CDR3 reads CASSARQGVGYTF. CDR3 nucleotides: TGTGCCAGCAGCGCCCGACAGGGAGTGGGCTACACCTTC.

The V gene is TRBV5-5, the J gene TRBJ2-2, with 9 bases fitting TRBD2. The CDR3 extends over 15 amino acids. J was trimmed by 2 bases and V by 5 bases; bases with no gene match: 4. In germline, CDR1 is SGHKS, CDR2 YYEKEE (reference sequence). The CDR3 DNA sequence: TGTGCCAGCAGTACAGCGGGAGGCAACACCGGGGAGCTGTTTTTT. Protein product: CASSTAGGNTGELFF. Based on the CDR3 plus reference TRBV5-5 and TRBJ2-2, the full variable domain is DAGVTQSPTHLIKTRGQQVTLRCSPISGHKSVSWYQQVLGQGPQFIFQYYEKEERGRGNFPDRFSARQFPNYSSELNVNALLLGDSALYLCASSTAGGNTGELFFGEGSRLTVL.

The chain links TRBV4-3 to TRBJ1-2; weak D call: TRBD1 (6 bases). Trimming pared 3 bases from V and 2 bases from J, leaving 13 bases between. This CDR3 contains 15 residues. The germline CDR1 and CDR2 sequences are LGHNA and YSLEER. CDR3 sequence: CASSQADSQNYGYTF. The CDR3 DNA sequence: TGCGCCAGCAGCCAGGCGGACAGTCAAAACTATGGCTACACCTTC.

The chain recombines TRBV5-5 with TRBJ1-2, with unresolved D. V was trimmed by 3 bases and J by 8 bases, leaving 8 bases between them. From germline, CDR1 is SGHKS and CDR2 YYEKEE (reference sequence). This CDR3 is built from 11 residues. CDR3 sequence reads: CASSSTRGYTF. The CDR3 nucleotides are TGTGCCAGCAGCTCCACTAGAGGCTACACCTTC.